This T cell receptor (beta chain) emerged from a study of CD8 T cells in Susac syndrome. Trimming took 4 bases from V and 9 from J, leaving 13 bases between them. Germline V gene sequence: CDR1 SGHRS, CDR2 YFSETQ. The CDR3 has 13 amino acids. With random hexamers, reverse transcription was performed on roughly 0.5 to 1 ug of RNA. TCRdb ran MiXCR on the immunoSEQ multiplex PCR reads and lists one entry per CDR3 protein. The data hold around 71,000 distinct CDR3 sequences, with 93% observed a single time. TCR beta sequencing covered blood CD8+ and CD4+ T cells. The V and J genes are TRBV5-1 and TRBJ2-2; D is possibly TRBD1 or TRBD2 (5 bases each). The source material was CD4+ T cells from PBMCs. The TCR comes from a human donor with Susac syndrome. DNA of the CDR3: TGCGCCAGCAGCCCCAGGGACGTCCGGGAGCTGTTTTTT. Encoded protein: CASSPRDVRELFF.